These 21 T cell receptor beta chains originate from one sample sequenced in a study of technical replicates of blood from several donors. Using immunoSEQ multiplex PCR, the repertoire was profiled, and TCRdb retains in-frame clones only, with some absent. The sample includes around 50,000 clones, roughly nine tenths of them seen just once. Sequencing was performed on PBMCs. The receptors were gathered from a human donor in good health. Some clones in this sample may be carry-over from other donors' samples.

The V and J genes are TRBV29-1 and TRBJ2-7; a weak D match, TRBD2 (5 bases). Germline CDR1 and CDR2: SQVTM and ANQGSEA. The CDR3 extends over 11 amino acids. V lost 3 bases, J lost 5 bases, and 8 bases lay in between. Written as DNA, the CDR3 is TGCAGCGTTGACGGGGTCGACGAGCAGTACTTC. Translating it yields CSVDGVDEQYF.

The rearrangement uses TRBV6-4 and TRBJ2-1, with D possibly TRBD1 on 5 matching bases. The CDR3 sequence is 14 residues long. V was trimmed by 0 bases and J by 5 bases, leaving 8 bases between them. Germline-derived CDR1 and CDR2 are MRHNA and SNTAGT. CDR3 DNA: TGTGCCAGCAGTGACTCCTCGACAGACAATGAGCAGTTCTTC. As protein: CASSDSSTDNEQFF.

This clone came up once. The rearrangement uses TRBV29-1 and TRBJ2-5; 8 bases are a match to TRBD2. CDR3 length: 14 amino acids. Germline-derived CDR1 and CDR2 are SQVTM and ANQGSEA. With 3 bases clipped from V and 1 base from J, the junction kept 4 bases outside the gene matches. The DNA of the CDR3 is TGCAGCGTTGAGCCTAGCGGGTCCCAAGAGACCCAGTACTTC. Amino acid sequence: CSVEPSGSQETQYF.

This clone was observed once. The chain joins TRBV23-1 to TRBJ2-7; 7 nucleotides agree with TRBD1. TRBV23-1 counts as an open reading frame of uncertain function. J was trimmed by 3 bases and V by 2 bases; bases with no gene match: 7. CDR3 size: 15 residues. The CDR3 DNA reads as TGCGCCAGCAGTCAACGTAGGGACAGTATCTACGAGCAGTACTTC. The encoded protein is CASSQRRDSIYEQYF.

This chain joins TRBV7-9 and TRBJ1-1; 8 nucleotides align to TRBD1. Germline-derived CDR1 and CDR2 are SEHNR and FQNEAQ (reference sequence). V lost 0 bases and J lost 3; bases outside the gene matches: 3. The CDR3 is 15 amino acids. The CDR3 DNA reads as TGTGCCAGCAGCTTAGCGTCAGGGGGCCACACTGAAGCTTTCTTT. The encoded protein is CASSLASGGHTEAFF. Full variable domain (remainder filled in from reference TRBV7-9 and TRBJ1-1): DTGVSQNPRHKITKRGQNVTFRCDPISEHNRLYWYRQTLGQGPEFLTYFQNEAQLEKSRLLSDRFSAERPKGSFSTLEIQRTEQGDSAMYLCASSLASGGHTEAFFGQGTRLTVV.

This chain links TRBV5-4 with TRBJ2-7; D uncertain. Trimming took 1 base from V and 0 from J, leaving 11 bases between them. CDR1 SGHNT and CDR2 YYREEE come from the germline V gene (reference sequence). The CDR3 is 15 amino acids. In DNA, the CDR3 is TGTGCCAGCAGCTTGAGGCTAAGGAGCTCCTACGAGCAGTACTTC. Its protein product is CASSLRLRSSYEQYF.

This clone was counted a single time. This chain links TRBV9 with TRBJ2-7; tentatively, D is TRBD1 (5 bases). Germline V gives CDR1 SGDLS, CDR2 YYNGEE. The CDR3 consists of 14 residues. Deletions cut 0 bases from V and 2 bases from J, with 9 bases between. CDR3 protein: CASSVGRAPYEQYF. CDR3 DNA: TGTGCCAGCAGCGTAGGCAGGGCCCCCTACGAGCAGTACTTC.

This clone was found once. The chain combines TRBV15 with TRBJ1-1, with D tentatively TRBD1 (5 bases). The V gene lost 5 bases and the J gene lost 5 bases, with 18 bases spanning the gap. Per germline, CDR1 LNHNV and CDR2 YYDKDF (reference sequence). This CDR3 region has 15 residues. The CDR3 is CATSLGSREGTEAFF. CDR3 DNA sequence: TGTGCCACCAGCTTAGGGTCTAGGGAGGGGACTGAAGCTTTCTTT.

The V and J genes are TRBV5-1 and TRBJ2-2; TRBD2 matches at 7 bases. This CDR3 has 15 amino acids. Germline V gene data show CDR1 as SGHRS and CDR2 as YFSETQ. The trim removed 0 bases at V and 4 bases at J, leaving 3 bases unmatched. This CDR3 is CASSLGERGTGELFF. The DNA of the CDR3 is TGCGCCAGCAGCTTGGGGGAGCGGGGCACCGGGGAGCTGTTTTTT.

The rearrangement links TRBV7-2 to TRBJ2-3, with a tentative D call TRBD2 (6 bases). Germline V gene lookup returns CDR1 SGHTA and CDR2 FQGNSA. The V end was cut by 1 base, the J end by 2 bases, with 13 bases between. This CDR3 comprises 16 residues. CDR3 loop: CASSLVGRGLTDTQYF. The CDR3 DNA sequence: TGTGCCAGCAGCTTAGTTGGGCGGGGCCTCACAGATACGCAGTATTTT.

This clone has just one count. V usage is TRBV6-1 and J usage is TRBJ1-3; D is unclear. This CDR3 contains 15 residues. CDR1 is MNHNS and CDR2 is SASEGT in the germline V gene. V shed 3 bases and J shed 0 bases, with 9 bases lying between them. The CDR3 is CASSESVYSGNTIYF. The CDR3 DNA reads as TGTGCCAGCAGTGAGTCGGTTTACTCTGGAAACACCATATATTTT.

J is TRBJ2-3 and V is TRBV6-6, with 7 bases fitting TRBD2. Trimming took 6 bases from V and 6 from J; bases not matched to a gene: 9. The CDR3 extends over 14 amino acids. Germline CDR1 is MNHNY and CDR2 is SVGAGI (reference sequence). This CDR3 reads CASSQRLAGDTQYF. The CDR3 DNA is TGTGCCAGCAGCCAACGACTAGCCGGGGATACGCAGTATTTT.

The J gene is TRBJ2-7, the V gene TRBV5-1; 7 bases are a match to TRBD1. The CDR3 runs to 13 residues. The germline CDR1 and CDR2 sequences are SGHRS and YFSETQ. V was clipped by 4 bases and J by 7 bases; unmatched bases: 8. CDR3 sequence reads: CASSERQGSEQYF. The CDR3 coding sequence is TGCGCCAGCAGCGAAAGACAGGGATCAGAGCAGTACTTC. The full variable domain, with the rest looked up from reference TRBV5-1 and TRBJ2-7, is KAGVTQTPRYLIKTRGQQVTLSCSPISGHRSVSWYQQTPGQGLQFLFEYFSETQRNKGNFPGRFSGRQFSNSRSEMNVSTLELGDSALYLCASSERQGSEQYFGPGTRLTVT.

In its sample, this clone was seen once. The chain joins TRBV9 to TRBJ1-6, with 8 nucleotides matching TRBD1. This CDR3 comprises 13 residues. The junction had 2 bases not matched to a gene; V was cut back by 7 bases and J by 5 bases. Germline-derived CDR1 and CDR2 are SGDLS and YYNGEE. In DNA form, the CDR3 reads TGTGCCAGCGGGGGACAGGATAATTCACCCCTCCACTTT. Translated: CASGGQDNSPLHF.

The rearrangement links TRBV11-2 to TRBJ2-7; TRBD2 aligns across 10 bases. The CDR3 runs 15 residues. From germline, CDR1 is SGHAT and CDR2 FQNNGV. V lost 2 bases to trimming and J lost 5 bases; unmatched junction nucleotides: 6. CDR3 amino acids: CASSLYLAGENEQYF. CDR3 DNA: TGTGCCAGCAGCTTATACCTAGCGGGAGAAAACGAGCAGTACTTC.

The chain carries TRBV6-6 and TRBJ1-1; 7 positions match TRBD1. V was pared by 10 bases and J by 1 base, with 3 bases of the junction left unmatched. The CDR3 sequence is 12 residues long. Germline V gene sequence: CDR1 MNHNY, CDR2 SVGAGI (reference sequence). The CDR3 here is CATRQGNTEAFF. The DNA for the CDR3 is TGTGCCACCCGACAGGGGAACACTGAAGCTTTCTTT.

A single count supports this clone. The chain carries TRBV15 and TRBJ2-7; TRBD2 matches 11 bases. CDR1 is LNHNV and CDR2 is YYDKDF in the germline V gene (reference sequence). V lost 3 bases to trimming and J lost 9 bases; unmatched junction nucleotides: 13. The length of the CDR3 is 16 residues. In DNA, the CDR3 is TGTGCCACCAGCAGTGAACCAACTAGCGGGAGAACCGGGCAGTACTTC. It codes for CATSSEPTSGRTGQYF.

The V call is TRBV2, the J call TRBJ1-6; unclear D gene. Germline V gene lookup returns CDR1 SNHLY and CDR2 FYNNEI. V lost 5 bases to trimming and J lost 13 bases, with 12 bases between them. The CDR3 covers 12 residues. The CDR3 protein is CASSSGSFPLHF. The CDR3 region has the DNA TGTGCCAGCAGTTCCGGGTCCTTTCCCCTCCACTTT.

The V gene is TRBV5-1, the J gene TRBJ2-5; a weak D match, TRBD2 (5 bases). There are 15 residues in the CDR3. V gave up 0 bases and J gave up 4 bases, with 13 bases separating them. From germline, CDR1 is SGHRS and CDR2 YFSETQ. The CDR3 sequence: CASSLDTQRPETQYF. The DNA for the CDR3 is TGCGCCAGCAGCTTGGATACTCAGCGGCCAGAGACCCAGTACTTC.

The chain is built from TRBV14 and TRBJ2-1; no firm D call. With 3 bases removed from V and 5 bases from J, the gap between germline ends came to 11 bases. Per germline, CDR1 SGHDN and CDR2 FVKESK. CDR3 length equals 14 residues. In DNA form, the CDR3 reads TGTGCCAGCAGCCACGGCGGAGAAAACAATGAGCAGTTCTTC. Its protein product is CASSHGGENNEQFF. Looking up the rest from reference TRBV14 and TRBJ2-1 gives the full variable domain: EAGVTQFPSHSVIEKGQTVTLRCDPISGHDNLYWYRRVMGKEIKFLLHFVKESKQDESGMPNNRFLAERTGGTYSTLKVQPAELEDSGVYFCASSHGGENNEQFFGPGTRLTVL.

The rearrangement joins TRBV30 to TRBJ2-3; TRBD2 aligns across 15 bases. Germline values: CDR1 GTSNPN, CDR2 SVGIG (reference sequence). The CDR3 sequence is 18 residues long. V shed 2 bases and J 3 bases; nucleotides not matched to a gene: 9. This CDR3 is CAWSPKYGLAGGTDTQYF. The CDR3, as DNA: TGTGCCTGGAGTCCAAAGTACGGACTAGCGGGAGGGACAGATACGCAGTATTTT.